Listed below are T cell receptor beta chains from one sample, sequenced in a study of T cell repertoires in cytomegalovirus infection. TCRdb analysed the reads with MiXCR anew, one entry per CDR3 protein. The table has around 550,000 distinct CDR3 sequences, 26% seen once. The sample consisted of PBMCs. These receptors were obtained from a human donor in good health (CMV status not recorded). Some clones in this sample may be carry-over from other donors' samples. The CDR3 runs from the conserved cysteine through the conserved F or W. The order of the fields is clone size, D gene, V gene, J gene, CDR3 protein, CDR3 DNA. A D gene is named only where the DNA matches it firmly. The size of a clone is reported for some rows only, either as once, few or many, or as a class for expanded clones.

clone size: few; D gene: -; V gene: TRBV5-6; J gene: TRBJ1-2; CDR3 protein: CASSFRRVFYGYTF; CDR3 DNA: TGTGCCAGCAGCTTTCGCAGGGTTTTCTATGGCTACACCTTC
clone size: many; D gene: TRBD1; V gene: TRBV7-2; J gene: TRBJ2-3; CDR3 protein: CASSVRQGKITDTQYF; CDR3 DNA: TGTGCCAGCAGCGTGCGACAGGGGAAGATCACAGATACGCAGTATTTT
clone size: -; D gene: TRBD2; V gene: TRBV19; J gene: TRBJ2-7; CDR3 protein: CASSQLAGATHEQYF; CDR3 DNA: TGTGCCAGTAGCCAGCTAGCGGGAGCCACCCACGAGCAGTACTTC
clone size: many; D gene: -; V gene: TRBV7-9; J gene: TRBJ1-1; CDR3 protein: CASSLTGNTEAFF; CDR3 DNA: TGTGCCAGCAGCTTGACAGGGAACACTGAAGCTTTCTTT
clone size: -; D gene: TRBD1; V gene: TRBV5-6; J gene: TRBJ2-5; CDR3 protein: CASSRDRERETQYF; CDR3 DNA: TGTGCCAGCAGCCGTGACAGGGAACGGGAGACCCAGTACTTC
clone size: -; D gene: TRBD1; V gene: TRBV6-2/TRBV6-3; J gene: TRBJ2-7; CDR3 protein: CASALQGQGEEQYF; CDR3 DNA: TGTGCCAGCGCTCTCCAAGGACAGGGGGAGGAGCAGTACTTC
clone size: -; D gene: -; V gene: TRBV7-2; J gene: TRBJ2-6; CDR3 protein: CASSLEGYGANVLTF; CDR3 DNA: TGTGCCAGCAGCTTAGAAGGGTATGGGGCCAACGTCCTGACTTTC
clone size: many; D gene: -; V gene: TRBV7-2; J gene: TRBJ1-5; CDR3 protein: CASRGAQGRPQPQHF; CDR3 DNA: TGTGCCAGCAGGGGTGCCCAGGGGCGACCTCAGCCCCAGCATTTT
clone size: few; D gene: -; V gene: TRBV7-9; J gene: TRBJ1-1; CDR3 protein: CASTVRPIGNTEAFF; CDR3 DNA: TGTGCCAGCACCGTAAGGCCCATTGGGAACACTGAAGCTTTCTTT
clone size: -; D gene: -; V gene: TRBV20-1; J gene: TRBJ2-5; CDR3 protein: CSAGVPGGKETQYF; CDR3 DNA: TGCAGTGCTGGGGTGCCGGGGGGCAAAGAGACCCAGTACTTC
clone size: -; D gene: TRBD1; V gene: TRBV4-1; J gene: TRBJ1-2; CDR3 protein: CASSQVRRGLSPIYGYTF; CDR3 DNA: TGCGCCAGCAGCCAAGTACGCAGGGGGCTTTCCCCCATCTATGGCTACACCTTC
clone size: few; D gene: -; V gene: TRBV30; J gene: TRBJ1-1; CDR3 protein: CAWSYGGETEAFF; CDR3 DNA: TGTGCCTGGAGTTATGGAGGGGAAACTGAAGCTTTCTTT
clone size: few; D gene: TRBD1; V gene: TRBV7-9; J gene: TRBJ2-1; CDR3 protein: CASTLTRGPDNEQFF; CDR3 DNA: TGTGCCAGCACCCTAACAAGGGGGCCGGACAATGAGCAGTTCTTC
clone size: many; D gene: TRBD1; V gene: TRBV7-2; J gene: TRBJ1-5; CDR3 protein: CASSLGTGLNQPQHF; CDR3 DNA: TGTGCCAGCAGCTTAGGGACAGGACTCAATCAGCCCCAGCATTTT
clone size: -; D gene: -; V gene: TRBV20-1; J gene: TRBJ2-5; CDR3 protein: CSARGTQGRAGGRGTQYF; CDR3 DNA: TGCAGTGCTAGAGGGACACAGGGAAGAGCAGGGGGGCGGGGGACCCAGTACTTC
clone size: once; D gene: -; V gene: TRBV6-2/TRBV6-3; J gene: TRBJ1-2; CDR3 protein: CASSYPIGSRIFFF; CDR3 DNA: TGTGCCAGCAGTTACCCGATAGGCAGCCGAATCTTCTTCTTC
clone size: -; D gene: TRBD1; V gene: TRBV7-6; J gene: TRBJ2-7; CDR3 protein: CASSPSGTAIYEQYF; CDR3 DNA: TGTGCCAGCAGCCCATCCGGGACAGCAATCTACGAGCAGTACTTC
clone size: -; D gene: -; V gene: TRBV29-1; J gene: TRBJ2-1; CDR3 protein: CSVQDLNEQFF; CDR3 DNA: TGCAGCGTTCAGGACCTCAATGAGCAGTTCTTC
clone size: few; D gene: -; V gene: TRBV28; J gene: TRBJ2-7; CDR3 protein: CASSLEVSLAPLSYEQYF; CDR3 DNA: TGTGCCAGCAGTTTAGAGGTCAGCCTTGCTCCCTTATCCTACGAGCAGTACTTC
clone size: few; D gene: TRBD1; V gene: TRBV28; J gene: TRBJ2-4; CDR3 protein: CASSLTGAKNIQYF; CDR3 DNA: TGTGCCAGCAGTTTGACAGGGGCCAAAAACATTCAGTACTTC
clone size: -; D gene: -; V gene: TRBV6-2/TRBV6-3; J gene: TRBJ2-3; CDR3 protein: CASSYSTANTQYF; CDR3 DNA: TGTGCCAGCAGTTACTCGACAGCCAATACGCAGTATTTT
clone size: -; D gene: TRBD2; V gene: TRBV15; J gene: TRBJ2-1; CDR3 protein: CATSRVPTGLVGNEQFF; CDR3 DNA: TGTGCCACCAGCAGAGTCCCCACTGGACTAGTAGGCAATGAGCAGTTCTTC
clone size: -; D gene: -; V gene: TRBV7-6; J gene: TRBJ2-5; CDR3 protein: CASSKGEYQETQYF; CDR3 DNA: TGTGCCAGCAGCAAGGGAGAGTACCAAGAGACCCAGTACTTC
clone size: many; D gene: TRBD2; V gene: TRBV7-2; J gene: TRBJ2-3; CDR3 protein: CASSFSLVAGGRDTQYF; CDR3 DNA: TGTGCCAGCAGCTTCTCTTTAGTAGCGGGAGGTAGAGATACGCAGTATTTT
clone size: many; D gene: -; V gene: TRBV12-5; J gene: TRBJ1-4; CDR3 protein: CASGLSFRGTLSNEKLFF; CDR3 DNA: TGTGCTAGTGGTTTATCGTTCAGGGGAACCCTCTCGAATGAAAAACTGTTTTTT
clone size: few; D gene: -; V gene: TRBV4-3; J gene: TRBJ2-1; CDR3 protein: CASSQELGVDEQFF; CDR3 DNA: TGCGCCAGCAGCCAAGAGTTGGGAGTGGATGAGCAGTTCTTC
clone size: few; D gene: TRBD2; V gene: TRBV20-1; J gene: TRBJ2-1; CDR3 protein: CSARGLAGGPPRSYNEQFF; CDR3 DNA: TGCAGTGCTAGAGGACTAGCGGGAGGGCCCCCTCGCTCCTACAATGAGCAGTTCTTC
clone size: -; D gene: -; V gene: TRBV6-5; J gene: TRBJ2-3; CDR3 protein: CASSYSRDTDTQYF; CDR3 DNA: TGTGCCAGCAGTTACTCCCGGGATACAGATACGCAGTATTTT
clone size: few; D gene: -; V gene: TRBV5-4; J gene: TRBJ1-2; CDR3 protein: CASSLARIRGTLYGYTF; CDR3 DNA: TGTGCCAGCAGCTTGGCCAGAATCCGGGGGACACTTTATGGCTACACCTTC